Detailed here is one T cell receptor (beta chain). Antigen unknown. Sequencing was performed with immunoSEQ multiplex PCR; in TCRdb, only in-frame clones are kept and a portion is missing. The table records some 140,000 clones, about nine tenths of them present only once. The source of the sample is a study of T cell responses to AZD1222 COVID-19 vaccine. Study details: Second doses at about 4 or about 12 weeks were pooled. Study-level points and caveats: The number of AZD1222 recipients seropositive at baseline was only six. White British donors predominated, females outnumbered males, and clonal diversity was possibly underestimated.

The specimen comprised peripheral blood, sampled on day 0 of AZD1222 vaccination. This TCR was recovered from an adult in good health.

CDR3 residues: CASRVTWGLNTEAFF. Here the CDR3 DNA reads TGTGCCAGCAGGGTAACGTGGGGGCTGAACACTGAAGCTTTCTTT. This chain links TRBV7-2 with TRBJ1-1, with a weak D call TRBD1 (6 bases). Trimming removed 6 bases at V and 0 bases at J, with 14 bases between. The germline CDR1 and CDR2 sequences are SGHTA and FQGNSA. CDR3 length: 15 amino acids.